This T cell receptor (beta chain) was sequenced in a study of T cells in Graves' hyperthyroidism and ophthalmopathy. Germline V gene sequence: CDR1 DFQATT, CDR2 SNEGSKA (reference sequence). CDR3 length: 13 residues. Among ophthalmopathy patients, the Clinical Activity Score reached at least 3, the NOSPECS grade reached at least 4, and duration remained under 3 months. The study left out patients who had uncontrolled infection, other autoimmune disease, pregnancy or lactation. This clonotype was detected ten times or more. Amplification yielded TCR beta CDR3 regions, with RNA transcripts as the source. Carried out on the TCR CDR3, a first-round RT-PCR used the HTBI primer set. TCRdb re-called the multiplex PCR reads with MiXCR, one entry per CDR3 protein. The data show 300,000 to 450,000 distinct CDR3 sequences, more than 14% seen once.

The sequencing sample was made of blood. The sequence was obtained from a woman aged 25 to 39 with Graves' ophthalmopathy. The V call is TRBV20-1, the J call TRBJ2-7; D is perhaps TRBD2 (6 bases). The CDR3 nucleotides are TGCAGCCTTCCAGGAGGGTTCGGATACGAGCAGTACTTC. It codes for CSLPGGFGYEQYF.